A single sample gave rise to the 8 T cell receptor beta chains below, sequenced in a study of response to subunit inactivated influenza vaccine. MiXCR, applied by TCRdb to the RT-PCR reads, yields one record per CDR3 protein. The sample holds under 850,000 distinct CDR3 sequences, about 18% seen once. Sequencing used PBMCs from blood, obtained 5 to 6 days after vaccination. The receptors were sampled from a man over 45 who received an inactivated influenza vaccine.

The gene calls are TRBV12-3 or TRBV12-4 and TRBJ2-7; 7 bases are shared with TRBD1. CDR3 size: 13 residues. Unmatched junction bases numbered 5, after V lost 2 bases and J lost 7 bases. The CDR3 DNA follows: TGTGCCAGCAGTTTAAAGGGGGCTCAGGAGCAGTACTTC. Its protein is CASSLKGAQEQYF.

Only a few counts were recorded for this clonotype. CDR3 sequence reads: CASSLPGGIGETQYF. CDR3 DNA sequence: TGTGCCAGCAGCTTACCGGGAGGCATAGGAGAGACCCAGTACTTC. J is TRBJ2-5 and V is TRBV7-2; 7 bases match TRBD2. V gave up 2 bases and J gave up 4 bases; unmatched junction bases: 7. This CDR3 has 15 residues. Germline V gives CDR1 SGHTA, CDR2 FQGNSA.

This clonotype was observed a handful of times. This chain joins TRBV7-2 and TRBJ2-7; tentatively, D is TRBD2 (5 bases). This CDR3 comprises 12 residues. The germline V gene encodes CDR1 SGHTA and CDR2 FQGNSA. Trimming stripped 1 base from V and 6 bases from J, with 7 bases between. The CDR3 here is CASSLEAGEQYF. The CDR3 DNA is TGTGCCAGCAGCTTAGAGGCGGGCGAGCAGTACTTC.

In DNA form, the CDR3 reads TGTGCCATCAGTAGTACCGACTCCGGGTCCACAGATACGCAGTATTTT. It encodes CAISSTDSGSTDTQYF. The V and J genes are TRBV10-3 and TRBJ2-3; the D is unclear. CDR1 is ENHRY and CDR2 is SYGVKD in the germline V gene. CDR3 length equals 16 residues. Between the trimmed V and J ends, which lost 5 bases and 2 bases, there was a span of 17 bases.

Only a few counts were recorded for this clonotype. This sequence joins TRBV4-1 and TRBJ1-1; D might be TRBD1 (6 bases). Looked up from germline, CDR1 is MGHRA and CDR2 is YSYEKL. CDR3 length equals 16 residues. The V end was cut by 0 bases, the J end by 1 base, with 12 bases between. The CDR3 here is CASSQEGQGGNTEAFF. Here the CDR3 DNA reads TGCGCCAGCAGCCAAGAAGGTCAAGGGGGGAACACTGAAGCTTTCTTT.

This chain connects TRBV14 to TRBJ2-2; no reliable D call. This CDR3 has 13 residues. Germline CDR1 SGHDN, CDR2 FVKESK. V lost 5 bases to trimming and J lost 6 bases, with 10 bases between them. The CDR3 is CASSLGIAGELFF. DNA for the CDR3: TGTGCCAGCAGCTTGGGGATTGCCGGGGAGCTGTTTTTT.

This clonotype was seen only a few times. CDR3 sequence (DNA): TGTGCCACCAGTAGACCCGGAGCAAATGAGCAGTTCTTC. Protein product: CATSRPGANEQFF. V usage is TRBV24-1 and J usage is TRBJ2-1; D gene uncertain. The CDR3 is 13 residues long. Trimming took off 6 bases at V and 7 bases at J, with 12 bases between the two ends. In germline, CDR1 is KGHDR, CDR2 SFDVKD.

Only a few counts were recorded for this clonotype. The chain links TRBV12-3 or TRBV12-4 to TRBJ1-5; the D is unclear. V was clipped by 6 bases and J by 4 bases, with 13 bases between them. The CDR3 is 14 residues long. CDR3 DNA sequence: TGTGCCAGCAGCCCCCCGGGGTCGAATCAGCCCCAGCATTTT. It translates to CASSPPGSNQPQHF.